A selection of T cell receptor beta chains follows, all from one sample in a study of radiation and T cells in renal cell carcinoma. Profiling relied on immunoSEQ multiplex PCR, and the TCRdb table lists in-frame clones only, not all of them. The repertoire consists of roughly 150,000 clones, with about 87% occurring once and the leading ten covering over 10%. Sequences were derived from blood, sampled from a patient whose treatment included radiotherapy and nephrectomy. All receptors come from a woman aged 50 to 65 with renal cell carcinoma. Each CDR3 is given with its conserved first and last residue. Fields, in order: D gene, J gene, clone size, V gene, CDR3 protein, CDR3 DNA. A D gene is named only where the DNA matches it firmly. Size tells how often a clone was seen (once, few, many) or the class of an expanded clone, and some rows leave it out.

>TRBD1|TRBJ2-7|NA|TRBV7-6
CASSSGTVYEQYF
TGTGCCAGCAGCTCAGGGACAGTCTACGAGCAGTACTTC
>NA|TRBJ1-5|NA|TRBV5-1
CASSLTQAGDRQPQHF
TGCGCCAGCAGCTTGACACAGGCAGGGGACCGTCAGCCCCAGCATTTT
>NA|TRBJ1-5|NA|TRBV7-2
CASSLGLPRQPQHF
TGTGCCAGCAGCTTAGGACTCCCCAGGCAGCCCCAGCATTTT
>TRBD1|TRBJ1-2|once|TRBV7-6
CASSLGTGGYTF
TGTGCCAGCAGCTTGGGGACAGGAGGCTACACCTTC
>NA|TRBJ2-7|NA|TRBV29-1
CSYADASEQYF
TGCAGTTACGCCGATGCCTCCGAGCAGTACTTC
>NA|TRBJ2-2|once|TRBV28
CASSSLSRANTGELFF
TGTGCCAGCAGTTCCCTCTCCAGGGCGAACACCGGGGAGCTGTTTTTT
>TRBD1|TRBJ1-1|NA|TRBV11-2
CASSLGRDREAFF
TGTGCCAGCAGCTTAGGAAGGGACAGAGAGGCTTTCTTT
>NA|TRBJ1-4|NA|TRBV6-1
CASRSGSTNEKLFF
TGTGCCAGCAGGTCAGGTTCAACTAATGAAAAACTGTTTTTT
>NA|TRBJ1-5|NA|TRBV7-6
CASSPGTRDNQPQHF
TGTGCCAGCAGCCCAGGTACGAGGGACAATCAGCCCCAGCATTTT
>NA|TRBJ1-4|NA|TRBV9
CASSVGEQLTNEKLFF
TGTGCCAGCAGCGTAGGGGAACAGCTAACTAATGAAAAACTGTTTTTT
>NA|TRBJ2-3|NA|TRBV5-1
CASSLAGTPYTDTQYF
TGCGCCAGCAGCTTAGCGGGGACACCGTACACAGATACGCAGTATTTT
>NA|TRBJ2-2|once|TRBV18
CASSPVNTGELFF
TGTGCCAGCTCACCAGTGAACACCGGGGAGCTGTTTTTT
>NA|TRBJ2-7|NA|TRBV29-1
CSVHGGYEQYF
TGCAGCGTCCACGGGGGTTACGAGCAGTACTTC
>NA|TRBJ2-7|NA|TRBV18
CASSQLESYEQYF
TGTGCCAGCTCACAACTGGAGAGCTACGAGCAGTACTTC
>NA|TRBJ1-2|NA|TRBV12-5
CASGLEYGYTF
TGTGCTAGTGGTTTGGAGTATGGCTACACCTTC
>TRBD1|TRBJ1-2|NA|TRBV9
CASSVGQQPYGYTF
TGTGCCAGCAGCGTGGGACAGCAACCCTATGGCTACACCTTC
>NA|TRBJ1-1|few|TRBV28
CASSQPAGAIINTEAFF
TGTGCCAGCAGTCAACCCGCAGGGGCAATCATTAACACTGAAGCTTTCTTT
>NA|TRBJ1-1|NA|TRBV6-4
CASRYRVIFTEAFF
TGTGCCAGCAGATACAGGGTGATATTCACTGAAGCTTTCTTT
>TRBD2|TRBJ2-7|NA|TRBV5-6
CASSLAGLAGHSYEQYF
TGTGCCAGCAGCTTGGCGGGACTAGCGGGGCACTCCTACGAGCAGTACTTC
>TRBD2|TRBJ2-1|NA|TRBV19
CASSIGLAENNEQFF
TGTGCCAGTAGTATCGGCCTAGCGGAAAACAATGAGCAGTTCTTC
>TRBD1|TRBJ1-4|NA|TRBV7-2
CASSLDWDSATNEKLFF
TGTGCCAGCAGCTTAGATTGGGACAGTGCAACTAATGAAAAACTGTTTTTT
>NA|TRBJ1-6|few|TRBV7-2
CASSLVPLHTNSPLHF
TGTGCCAGCAGCTTAGTCCCCTTACACACTAATTCACCCCTCCACTTT
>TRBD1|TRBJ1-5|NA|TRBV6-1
CASTRTGVNQPQHF
TGTGCCAGCACCAGGACAGGAGTCAATCAGCCCCAGCATTTT
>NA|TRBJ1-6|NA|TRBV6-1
CASSGRPPVYNSPLHF
TGTGCCAGCAGTGGTCGGCCGCCAGTCTATAATTCACCCCTCCACTTT
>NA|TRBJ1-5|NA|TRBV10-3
CAISESTGRRSNQPQHF
TGTGCCATCAGTGAGTCGACAGGACGAAGGAGCAATCAGCCCCAGCATTTT
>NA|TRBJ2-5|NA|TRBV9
CASSVEGKETQYF
TGTGCCAGCAGCGTAGAGGGGAAAGAGACCCAGTACTTC
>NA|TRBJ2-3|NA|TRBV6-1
CASATRGTYTDTQYF
TGTGCCAGCGCAACGAGGGGGACCTACACAGATACGCAGTATTTT
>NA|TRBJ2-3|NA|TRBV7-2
CATNKYGGGANTDTQYF
TGTGCCACCAATAAATATGGGGGCGGGGCGAACACAGATACGCAGTATTTT
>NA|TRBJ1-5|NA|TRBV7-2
CASSLVGSNQPQHF
TGTGCCAGCAGCTTAGTGGGCAGCAATCAGCCCCAGCATTTT
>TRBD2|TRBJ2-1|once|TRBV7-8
CASSLERGAGSEQFF
TGTGCCAGCAGCTTAGAGCGGGGGGCCGGGAGTGAGCAGTTCTTC
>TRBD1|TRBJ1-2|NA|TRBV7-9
CASSLATWDRDPPMDGYTF
TGTGCCAGCAGCTTAGCGACGTGGGACAGGGACCCACCTATGGATGGCTACACCTTC
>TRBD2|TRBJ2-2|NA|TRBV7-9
CASSLTGGARTGELFF
TGTGCCAGCAGCCTGACGGGAGGGGCTAGGACCGGGGAGCTGTTTTTT
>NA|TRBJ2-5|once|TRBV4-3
CASSRGLQETQYF
TGCGCCAGCAGCCGTGGACTACAAGAGACCCAGTACTTC
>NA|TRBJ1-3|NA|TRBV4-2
CASSQGRSGNTIYF
TGTGCCAGCAGCCAGGGGCGTTCTGGAAACACCATATATTTT
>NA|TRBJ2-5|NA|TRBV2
CASNRDTQETQYF
TGTGCCAGCAACAGGGACACTCAAGAGACCCAGTACTTC
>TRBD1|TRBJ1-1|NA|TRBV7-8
CASSSDRGTEAFF
TGTGCCAGCAGCTCCGACAGGGGCACTGAAGCTTTCTTT
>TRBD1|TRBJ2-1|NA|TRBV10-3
CAISETIPGQEYNEQFF
TGTGCCATCAGTGAGACAATCCCGGGACAGGAATACAATGAGCAGTTCTTC
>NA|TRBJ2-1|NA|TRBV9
CASSPDFFSEQFF
TGTGCCAGCAGCCCCGACTTTTTCTCGGAGCAGTTCTTC
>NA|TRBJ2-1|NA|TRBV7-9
CASSLANTAGQGMFNEQFF
TGTGCCAGCAGCTTAGCCAATACAGCCGGCCAGGGGATGTTCAATGAGCAGTTCTTC
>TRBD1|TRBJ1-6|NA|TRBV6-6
CASSYSNRDSPLHF
TGTGCCAGCAGTTACTCGAATCGGGACAGTCCCCTCCACTTT
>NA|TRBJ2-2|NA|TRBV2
CASSEPRGGANTGELFF
TGTGCCAGCAGTGAACCCAGGGGGGGAGCGAACACCGGGGAGCTGTTTTTT
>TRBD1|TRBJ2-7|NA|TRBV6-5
CASSRQGEQYF
TGTGCCAGCAGTCGACAGGGCGAGCAGTACTTC
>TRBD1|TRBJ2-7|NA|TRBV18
CASSPGTGRASYEQYF
TGTGCCAGCTCACCAGGGACAGGGCGCGCTTCCTACGAGCAGTACTTC
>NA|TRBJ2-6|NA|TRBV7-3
CASSLRATSGANVLTF
TGTGCCAGCAGCTTAAGGGCAACTTCTGGGGCCAACGTCCTGACTTTC
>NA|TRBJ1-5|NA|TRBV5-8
CASSLTGADQPQHF
TGTGCCAGCAGCTTGACGGGGGCGGATCAGCCCCAGCATTTT